This TCR beta chain was recovered during a study of blood T cells in healthy people across ages. For the study at large: Template switching picked up about one barcoded beta molecule for each two T cells.

CDR3 size: 15 residues. CDR1 and CDR2 (germline): MDHEN, SYDVKM. V lost 3 bases and J lost 5, with 16 bases in between. Sample-barcoded 5' priming and a J-beta primer mix drove a second PCR of 7 to 11 cycles. TCRdb analysed the 5' RACE reads with MiXCR anew, one entry per CDR3 protein. The sample consists of some 850,000 distinct CDR3 sequences, under 30% of them appearing once. Around 10 milliliters of peripheral blood were drawn from each donor. Samples each had at least 5.5 micrograms of total RNA extracted. These data also featured in a second study, about T cells of mothers and their children. This second report adds: Normalized overlap was always slightly, never significantly, higher in related than unrelated mother-child pairs.

The sequence came from a boy between 10 and 17 years old in good health. The chain joins TRBV28 to TRBJ2-5, with D perhaps TRBD2 (6 bases). Sequencing was carried out using blood. The CDR3 sequence: CASSLRRPGDETQYF. CDR3 nucleotides: TGTGCCAGCAGTTTGAGGCGGCCGGGGGATGAGACCCAGTACTTC. The variable domain in full, completed from reference TRBV28 and TRBJ2-5, reads DVKVTQSSRYLVKRTGEKVFLECVQDMDHENMFWYRQDPGLGLRLIYFSYDVKMKEKGDIPEGYSVSREKKERFSLILESASTNQTSMYLCASSLRRPGDETQYFGPGTRLLVL.